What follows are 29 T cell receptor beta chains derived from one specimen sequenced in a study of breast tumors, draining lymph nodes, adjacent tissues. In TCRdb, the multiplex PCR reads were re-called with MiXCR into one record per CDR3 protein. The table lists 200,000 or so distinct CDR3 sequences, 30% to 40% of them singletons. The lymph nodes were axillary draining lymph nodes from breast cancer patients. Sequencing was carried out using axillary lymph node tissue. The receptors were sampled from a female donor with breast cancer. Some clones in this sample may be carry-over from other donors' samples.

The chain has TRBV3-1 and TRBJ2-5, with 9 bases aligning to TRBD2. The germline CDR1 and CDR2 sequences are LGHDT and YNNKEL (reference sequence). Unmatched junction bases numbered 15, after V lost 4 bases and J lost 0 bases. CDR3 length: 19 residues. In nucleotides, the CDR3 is TGTGCCAGCAGCCCGACAGGGTTCCCAGCGGGGGGTTACCAAGAGACCCAGTACTTC. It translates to CASSPTGFPAGGYQETQYF.

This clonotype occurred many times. CDR3 bases: TGTGCCAGCACCGCCAACGGGAGGACCATATATTTT. It encodes CASTANGRTIYF. This chain uses TRBV5-8 with TRBJ1-3; no reliable D call. V lost 6 bases, J lost 10 bases, and 14 bases lay in between. Germline assignment: CDR1 SGHTS and CDR2 YDEGEE. The CDR3 sequence is 12 residues long.

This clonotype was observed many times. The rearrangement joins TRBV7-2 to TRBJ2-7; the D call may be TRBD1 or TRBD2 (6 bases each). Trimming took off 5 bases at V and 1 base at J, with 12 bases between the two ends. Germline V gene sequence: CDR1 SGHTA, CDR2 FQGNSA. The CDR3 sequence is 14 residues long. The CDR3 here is CASSPGAPSYEQYF. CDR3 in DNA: TGTGCCAGCAGCCCGGGGGCCCCTTCCTACGAGCAGTACTTC.

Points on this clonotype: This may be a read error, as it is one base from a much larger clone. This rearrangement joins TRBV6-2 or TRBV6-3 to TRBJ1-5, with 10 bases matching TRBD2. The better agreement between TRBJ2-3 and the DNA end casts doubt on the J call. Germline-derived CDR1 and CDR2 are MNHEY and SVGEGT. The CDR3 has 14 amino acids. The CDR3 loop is CASSVLAGKDTQYF. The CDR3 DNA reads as TGTGCCAGCAGCGTACTAGCGGGAAAAGATACGCAGTATTTT.

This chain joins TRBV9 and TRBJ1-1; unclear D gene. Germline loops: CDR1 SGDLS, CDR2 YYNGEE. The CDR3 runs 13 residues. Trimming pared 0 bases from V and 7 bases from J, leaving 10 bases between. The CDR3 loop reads CASSVGNRHEAFF. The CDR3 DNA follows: TGTGCCAGCAGCGTAGGCAACCGGCATGAAGCTTTCTTT.

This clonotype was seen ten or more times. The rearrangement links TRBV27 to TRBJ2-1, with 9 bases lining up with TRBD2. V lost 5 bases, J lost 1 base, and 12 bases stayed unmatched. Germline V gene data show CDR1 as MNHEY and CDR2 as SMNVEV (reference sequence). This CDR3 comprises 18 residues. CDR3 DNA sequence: TGTGCCAGCAGTCCCTCGATAGCGGGAGTGAGGTCCTACAATGAGCAGTTCTTC. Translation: CASSPSIAGVRSYNEQFF.

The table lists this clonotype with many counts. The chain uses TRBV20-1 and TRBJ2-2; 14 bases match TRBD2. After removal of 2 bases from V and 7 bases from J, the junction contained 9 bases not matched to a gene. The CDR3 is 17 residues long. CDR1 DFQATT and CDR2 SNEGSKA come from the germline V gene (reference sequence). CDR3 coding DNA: TGCAGTGCTAGACGACCGGGACTAGCGGGAGTTGTCGGGGAGCTGTTTTTT. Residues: CSARRPGLAGVVGELFF.

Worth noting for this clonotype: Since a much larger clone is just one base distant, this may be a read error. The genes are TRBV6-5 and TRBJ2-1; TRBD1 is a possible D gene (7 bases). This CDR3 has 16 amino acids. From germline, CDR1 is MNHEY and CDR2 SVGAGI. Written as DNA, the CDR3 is TGTGCCAGCAGTTCCCCTCGACAGGGTAGGAGGGGTGAGCGGTTCTTC. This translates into CASSSPRQGRRGERFF.

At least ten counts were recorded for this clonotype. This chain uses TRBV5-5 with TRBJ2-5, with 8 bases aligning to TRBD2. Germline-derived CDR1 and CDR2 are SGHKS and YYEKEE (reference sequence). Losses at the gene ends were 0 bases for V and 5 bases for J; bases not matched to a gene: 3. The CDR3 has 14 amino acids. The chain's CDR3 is CASSLGASGETQYF. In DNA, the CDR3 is TGTGCCAGCAGCTTGGGGGCTAGCGGGGAGACCCAGTACTTC.

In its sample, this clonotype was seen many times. CDR3: CASTPRQGVANTIYF. CDR3 coding DNA: TGTGCCAGCACCCCCAGGCAGGGGGTGGCGAACACCATATATTTT. V and J are TRBV7-9 and TRBJ1-3; 7 bases are shared with TRBD1. The trim removed 7 bases at V and 7 bases at J, leaving 13 bases unmatched. CDR1 and CDR2 from the germline V gene are SEHNR and FQNEAQ (reference sequence). The CDR3 is 15 residues long.

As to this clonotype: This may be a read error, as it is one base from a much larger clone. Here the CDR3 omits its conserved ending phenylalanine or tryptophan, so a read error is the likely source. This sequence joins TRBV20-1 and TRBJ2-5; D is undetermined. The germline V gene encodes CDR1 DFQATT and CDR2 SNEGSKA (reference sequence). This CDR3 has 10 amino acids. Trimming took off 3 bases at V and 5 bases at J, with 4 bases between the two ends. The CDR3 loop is CSASDETQYS. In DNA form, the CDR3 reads TGCAGTGCTAGTGACGAGACCCAGTACTCC.

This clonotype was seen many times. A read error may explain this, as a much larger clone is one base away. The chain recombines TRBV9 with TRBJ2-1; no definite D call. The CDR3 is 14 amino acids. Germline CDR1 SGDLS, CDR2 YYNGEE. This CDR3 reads CASSVSETYNEQSF. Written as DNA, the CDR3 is TGTGCCAGCAGCGTATCGGAGACCTACAATGAGCAGTCCTTC.

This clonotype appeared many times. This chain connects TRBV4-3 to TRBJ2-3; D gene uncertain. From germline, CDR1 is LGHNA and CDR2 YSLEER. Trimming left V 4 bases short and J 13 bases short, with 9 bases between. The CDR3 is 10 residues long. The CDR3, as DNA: TGCGCCAGCAGCCGTAGGATGGAGTATTTT. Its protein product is CASSRRMEYF.

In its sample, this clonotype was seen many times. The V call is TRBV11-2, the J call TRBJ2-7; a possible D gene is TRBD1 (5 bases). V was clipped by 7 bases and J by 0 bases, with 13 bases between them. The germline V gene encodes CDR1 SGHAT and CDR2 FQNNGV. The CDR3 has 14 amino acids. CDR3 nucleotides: TGTGCCAGCACCTGGGGCGGCAGCTCCTACGAGCAGTACTTC. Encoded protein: CASTWGGSSYEQYF.

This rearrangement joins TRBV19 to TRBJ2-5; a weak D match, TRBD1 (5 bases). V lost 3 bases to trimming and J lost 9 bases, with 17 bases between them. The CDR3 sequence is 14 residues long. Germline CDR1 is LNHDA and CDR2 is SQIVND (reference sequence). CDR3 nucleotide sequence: TGTGCCAGTAGTATCGCCAGGGTAGGTCAGCCCCAGTACTTC. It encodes CASSIARVGQPQYF.

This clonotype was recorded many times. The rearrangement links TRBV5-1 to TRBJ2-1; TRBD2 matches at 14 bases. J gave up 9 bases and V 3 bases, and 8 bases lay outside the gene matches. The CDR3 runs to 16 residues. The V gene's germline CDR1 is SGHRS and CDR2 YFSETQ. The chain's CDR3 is CASSSGTSGSGAEQFF. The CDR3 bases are TGCGCCAGCAGCTCCGGGACTAGCGGGAGCGGGGCTGAGCAGTTCTTC. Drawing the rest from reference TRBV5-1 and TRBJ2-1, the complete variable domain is KAGVTQTPRYLIKTRGQQVTLSCSPISGHRSVSWYQQTPGQGLQFLFEYFSETQRNKGNFPGRFSGRQFSNSRSEMNVSTLELGDSALYLCASSSGTSGSGAEQFFGPGTRLTVL.

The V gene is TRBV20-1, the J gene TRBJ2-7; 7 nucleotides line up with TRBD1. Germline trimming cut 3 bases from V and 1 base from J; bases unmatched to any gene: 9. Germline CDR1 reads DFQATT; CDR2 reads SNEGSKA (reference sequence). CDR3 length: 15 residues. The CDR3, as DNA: TGCAGTGCTAGTGAAAGGACAGGTCATTCCTACGAGCAGTACTTC. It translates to CSASERTGHSYEQYF.

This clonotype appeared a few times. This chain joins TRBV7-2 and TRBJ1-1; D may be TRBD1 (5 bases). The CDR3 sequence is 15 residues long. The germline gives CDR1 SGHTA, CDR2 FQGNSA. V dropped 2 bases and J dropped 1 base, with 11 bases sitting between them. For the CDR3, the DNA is TGTGCCAGCAGCTTATTCGGGGGGGGGAACACTGAAGCTTTCTTT. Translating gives CASSLFGGGNTEAFF.

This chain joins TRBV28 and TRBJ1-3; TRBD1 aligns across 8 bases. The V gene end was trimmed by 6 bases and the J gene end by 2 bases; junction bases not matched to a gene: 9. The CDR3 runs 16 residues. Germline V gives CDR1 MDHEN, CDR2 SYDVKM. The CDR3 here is CASSPPGRGPGNTIYF. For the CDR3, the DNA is TGTGCCAGCAGCCCCCCGGGCAGGGGGCCTGGAAACACCATATATTTT.

The CDR3 here is CASRMDGQETQYF. DNA of the CDR3: TGTGCCAGCAGAATGGATGGGCAAGAGACCCAGTACTTC. The genes are TRBV27 and TRBJ2-5; D is ambiguous. The CDR3 has 13 amino acids. V was pared by 6 bases and J by 2 bases, with 10 bases between. The V gene's germline CDR1 is MNHEY and CDR2 SMNVEV (reference sequence).

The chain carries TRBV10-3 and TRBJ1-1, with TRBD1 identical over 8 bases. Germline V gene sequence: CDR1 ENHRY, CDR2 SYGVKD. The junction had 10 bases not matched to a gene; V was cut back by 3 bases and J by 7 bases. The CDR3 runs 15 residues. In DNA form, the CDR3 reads TGTGCCATCAGTGATACAGGGGGATTTAGGGGTGAAGCTTTCTTT. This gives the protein CAISDTGGFRGEAFF.

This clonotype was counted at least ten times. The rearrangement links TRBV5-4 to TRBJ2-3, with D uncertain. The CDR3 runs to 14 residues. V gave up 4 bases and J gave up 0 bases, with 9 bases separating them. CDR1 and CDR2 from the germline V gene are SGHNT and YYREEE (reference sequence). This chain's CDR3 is CASSPRSSTDTQYF. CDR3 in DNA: TGTGCCAGCAGCCCTAGGAGTAGCACAGATACGCAGTATTTT.

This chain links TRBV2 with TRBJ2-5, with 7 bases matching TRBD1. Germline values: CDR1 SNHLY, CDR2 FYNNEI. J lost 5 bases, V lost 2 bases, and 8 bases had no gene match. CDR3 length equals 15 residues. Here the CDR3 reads CASSEIEGTVETQYF. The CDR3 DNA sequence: TGTGCCAGCAGTGAAATCGAGGGGACAGTGGAGACCCAGTACTTC.

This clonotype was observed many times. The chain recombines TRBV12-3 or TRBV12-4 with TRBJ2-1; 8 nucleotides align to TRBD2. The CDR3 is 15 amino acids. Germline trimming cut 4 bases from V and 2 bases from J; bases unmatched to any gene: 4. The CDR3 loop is CASSSGGNPYNEQFF. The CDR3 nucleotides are TGTGCCAGCAGTTCGGGGGGGAACCCCTACAATGAGCAGTTCTTC.

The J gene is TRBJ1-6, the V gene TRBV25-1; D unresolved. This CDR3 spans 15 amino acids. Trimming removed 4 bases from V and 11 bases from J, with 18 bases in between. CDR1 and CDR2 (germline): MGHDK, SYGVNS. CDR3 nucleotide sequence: TGTGCCAGCAGTGCTAGAGACCCGACCGATCCACCCCTCCACTTT. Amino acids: CASSARDPTDPPLHF.

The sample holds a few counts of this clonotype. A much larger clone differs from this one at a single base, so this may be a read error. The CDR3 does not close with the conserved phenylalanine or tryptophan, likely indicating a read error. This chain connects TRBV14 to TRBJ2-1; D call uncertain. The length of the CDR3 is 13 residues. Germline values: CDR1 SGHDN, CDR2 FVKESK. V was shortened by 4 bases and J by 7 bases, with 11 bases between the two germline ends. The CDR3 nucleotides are TGTGCCAGCAGCCTGACTGACCTAAATGAGCAGTTCTCC. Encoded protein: CASSLTDLNEQFS.

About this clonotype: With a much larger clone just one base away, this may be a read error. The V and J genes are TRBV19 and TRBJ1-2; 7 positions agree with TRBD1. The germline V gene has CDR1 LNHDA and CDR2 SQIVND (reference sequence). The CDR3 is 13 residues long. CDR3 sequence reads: CAGSNDRAYGYTF. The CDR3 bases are TGTGCCGGTAGTAACGACAGGGCCTATGGCTACACCTTC.

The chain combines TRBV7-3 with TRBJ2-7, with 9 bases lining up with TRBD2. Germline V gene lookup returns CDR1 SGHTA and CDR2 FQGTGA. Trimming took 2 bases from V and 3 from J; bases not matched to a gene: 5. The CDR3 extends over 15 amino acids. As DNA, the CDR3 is TGTGCCAGCAGCTTAGGGGGTAGCGGGAGCTACGAGCAGTACTTC. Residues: CASSLGGSGSYEQYF.

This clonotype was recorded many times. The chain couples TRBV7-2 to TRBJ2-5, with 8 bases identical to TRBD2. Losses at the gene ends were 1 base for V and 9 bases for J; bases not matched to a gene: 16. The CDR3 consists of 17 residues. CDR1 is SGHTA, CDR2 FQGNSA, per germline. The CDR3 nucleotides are TGTGCCAGCAGCTTAGGGGACCTCGGCGGGAGGATTGAGCCCCAGTACTTC. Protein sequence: CASSLGDLGGRIEPQYF.